A single sample is the source of the 12 T cell receptor beta chains below, sequenced in a study of resident and recirculating memory T cells in vitiligo. Clones were sequenced by immunoSEQ multiplex PCR, and TCRdb holds only the in-frame ones, with some missing. The sample carries about 76,000 clones, 92% recorded once. The sample comprised blood. The receptors originated from a male donor with vitiligo.

In this sample, this clone turned up once. The chain joins TRBV27 to TRBJ2-1; 9 bases align to TRBD1. V was clipped by 5 bases and J by 9 bases; unmatched bases: 5. The CDR3 loop spans 13 amino acids. From germline, CDR1 is MNHEY and CDR2 SMNVEV (reference sequence). The CDR3 loop is CASSGQGIGEQFF. The DNA of the CDR3 is TGTGCCAGCAGTGGACAGGGGATCGGTGAGCAGTTCTTC.

The table lists this clone with a count of one. The gene calls are TRBV4-2 and TRBJ1-3; 9 nucleotides match TRBD1. The CDR3 totals 15 residues. The germline V gene encodes CDR1 LGHNA and CDR2 YNFKEQ. With V trimmed by 6 bases and J by 3 bases, 6 bases remained unmatched. CDR3 region: CASRPDRGVGNTIYF. CDR3 nucleotides: TGTGCCAGCAGACCGGACAGGGGAGTTGGAAACACCATATATTTT.

The chain has TRBV2 and TRBJ1-1; tentative D call: TRBD1 (5 bases). From germline, CDR1 is SNHLY and CDR2 FYNNEI. The CDR3 covers 15 residues. V gave up 6 bases and J gave up 1 base, with 15 bases separating them. This chain's CDR3 is CASRLSGIWNTEAFF. The CDR3 coding sequence is TGTGCCAGCAGATTATCAGGGATTTGGAACACTGAAGCTTTCTTT.

The rearrangement joins TRBV5-6 to TRBJ1-1; 7 bases align to TRBD1. This CDR3 is 17 amino acids long. Germline-derived CDR1 and CDR2 are SGHDT and YYEEEE. V was clipped by 4 bases and J by 11 bases; unmatched bases: 23. The DNA for the CDR3 is TGTGCCAGCAGCACCGGCACCCGGGACAGACATCTCATGGGTGCTTTCTTT. Its protein product is CASSTGTRDRHLMGAFF.

The V and J genes are TRBV5-1 and TRBJ2-1, with a tentative D call TRBD2 (5 bases). This CDR3 comprises 15 residues. CDR1 and CDR2 from the germline V gene are SGHRS and YFSETQ. Deletions cut 7 bases from V and 7 bases from J, with 21 bases between. CDR3 nucleotide sequence: TGCGCCAGCGGGAGTGGGCCCAACGATAAGAATGAGCAGTTCTTC. This translates into CASGSGPNDKNEQFF.

The CDR3 protein is CASKLAPNTGELFF. As DNA, the CDR3 is TGTGCCAGCAAGCTAGCGCCCAACACCGGGGAGCTGTTTTTT. This chain uses TRBV2 with TRBJ2-2; D might be TRBD2 (6 bases). Deletions cut 7 bases from V and 2 bases from J, with 11 bases between. From germline, CDR1 is SNHLY and CDR2 FYNNEI. The CDR3 length is 14 residues.

The chain has TRBV9 and TRBJ2-7; 7 bases match TRBD1. The germline gives CDR1 SGDLS, CDR2 YYNGEE. This CDR3 region has 14 residues. J was trimmed by 3 bases and V by 4 bases; bases with no gene match: 7. As DNA, the CDR3 is TGTGCCAGCAGCCTTGGGACAGACTACTACGAGCAGTACTTC. This encodes CASSLGTDYYEQYF.

The chain combines TRBV5-4 with TRBJ2-7, with TRBD2 matching 12 bases. The germline V gene has CDR1 SGHNT and CDR2 YYREEE (reference sequence). Trimming cost V 5 bases and J 4 bases; bases outside gene matches: 7. The CDR3 length is 15 residues. In DNA form, the CDR3 reads TGTGCCAGCAGTCCCGGACTAGCGGGACGATACGAGCAGTACTTC. Residues: CASSPGLAGRYEQYF. Together with reference TRBV5-4 and TRBJ2-7, the CDR3 gives the full variable domain: ETGVTQSPTHLIKTRGQQVTLRCSSQSGHNTVSWYQQALGQGPQFIFQYYREEENGRGNFPPRFSGLQFPNYSSELNVNALELDDSALYLCASSPGLAGRYEQYFGPGTRLTVT.

The gene calls are TRBV6-1 and TRBJ2-4; 9 nucleotides line up with TRBD1. Germline V CDR1 and CDR2: MNHNS, SASEGT. V lost 4 bases, J lost 6 bases, and 10 bases stayed unmatched. CDR3 length: 16 amino acids. DNA of the CDR3: TGTGCCAGCAGTGCTCCTAGGACAGGGGAATCAAACATTCAGTACTTC. Translation: CASSAPRTGESNIQYF.

The chain recombines TRBV29-1 with TRBJ2-1; TRBD2 might be the D (6 bases). CDR1 SQVTM and CDR2 ANQGSEA come from the germline V gene. Trimming shortened V by 6 bases and J by 5 bases, and 17 bases separated the two germline ends. The CDR3 runs 14 residues. DNA for the CDR3: TGCAGCGTAAGAGGCGGTAGCGGTCACAATGAGCAGTTCTTC. It specifies CSVRGGSGHNEQFF.

The chain couples TRBV6-1 to TRBJ1-5, with D perhaps matching TRBD1 (5 bases). The V end was cut by 3 bases, the J end by 2 bases, with 11 bases between. The length of the CDR3 is 15 residues. Per the germline V gene, CDR1 is MNHNS and CDR2 is SASEGT. CDR3 sequence reads: CASSDMARGNQPQHF. CDR3 bases: TGTGCCAGCAGTGATATGGCCAGGGGCAATCAGCCCCAGCATTTT.

J is TRBJ2-3 and V is TRBV7-9, with 13 bases identical to TRBD2. V trimming: 5 bases; J trimming: 4 bases; junction bases outside the gene matches: 9. This CDR3 region has 17 residues. Germline lookup yields CDR1 SEHNR and CDR2 FQNEAQ (reference sequence). CDR3 in amino acids: CASSPGLAGVLSDTQYF. CDR3 in DNA: TGTGCCAGCAGCCCTGGACTAGCGGGAGTATTGTCAGATACGCAGTATTTT.